This TCR beta chain was documented in a study of T-cell reconstitution after alpha-beta-depleted transplantation in children. Unique molecular identifiers were used to barcode this TCRbeta library. TCRdb re-analysed the PCR reads in MiXCR, keeping a single row per CDR3 protein. The sample has hundreds of thousands of distinct CDR3 sequences; 16% are singletons. This clonotype came up many times. Looked up from germline, CDR1 is SQVTM and CDR2 is ANQGSEA. V dropped 0 bases and J dropped 9; count of bases not matched to a gene: 4. There are 12 residues in the CDR3. V usage is TRBV29-1 and J usage is TRBJ2-5, with TRBD1 matching over 7 bases. The receptor was isolated from a human donor who donated a stem cell graft to a child with acute myeloid leukemia. The source was PBMCs from the stem cell graft donor, collected from the stem cell graft. This chain's CDR3 is CSVEDQGVAQYF. DNA of the CDR3: TGCAGCGTTGAAGACCAGGGGGTGGCCCAGTACTTC.